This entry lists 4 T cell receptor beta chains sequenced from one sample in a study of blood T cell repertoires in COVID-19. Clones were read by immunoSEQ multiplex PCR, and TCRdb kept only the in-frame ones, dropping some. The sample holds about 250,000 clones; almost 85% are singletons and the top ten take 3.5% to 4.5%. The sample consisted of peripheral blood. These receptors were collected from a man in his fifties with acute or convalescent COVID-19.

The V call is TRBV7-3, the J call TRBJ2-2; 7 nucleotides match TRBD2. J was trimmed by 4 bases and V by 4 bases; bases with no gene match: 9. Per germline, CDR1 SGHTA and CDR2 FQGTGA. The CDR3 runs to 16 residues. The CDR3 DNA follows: TGTGCCAGCAGCTGGACTTTGTCTAGCGGCACCGGGGAGCTGTTTTTT. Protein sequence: CASSWTLSSGTGELFF.

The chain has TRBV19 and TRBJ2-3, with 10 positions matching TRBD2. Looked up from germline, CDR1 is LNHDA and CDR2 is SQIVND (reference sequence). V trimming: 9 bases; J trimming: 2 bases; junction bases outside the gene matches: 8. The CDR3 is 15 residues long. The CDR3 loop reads CASRTSGEVTDTQYF. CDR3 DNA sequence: TGTGCCAGCAGAACTAGCGGGGAGGTCACAGATACGCAGTATTTT.

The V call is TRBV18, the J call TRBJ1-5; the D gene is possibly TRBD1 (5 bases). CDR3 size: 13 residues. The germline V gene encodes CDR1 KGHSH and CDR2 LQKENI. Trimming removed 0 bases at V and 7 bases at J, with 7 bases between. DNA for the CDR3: TGTGCCAGCTCACCACCCGACAGACAGCCCCAGCATTTT. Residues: CASSPPDRQPQHF.

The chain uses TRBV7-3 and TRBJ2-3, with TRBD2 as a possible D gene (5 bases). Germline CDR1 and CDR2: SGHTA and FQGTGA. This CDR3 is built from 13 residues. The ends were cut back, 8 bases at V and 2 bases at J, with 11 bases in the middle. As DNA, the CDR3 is TGTGCCAGCGGACCCGGGAACACAGATACGCAGTATTTT. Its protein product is CASGPGNTDTQYF.